These T cell receptor beta chains were read from a single sample in a study of sequential checkpoint blockade in melanoma. The table came from immunoSEQ multiplex PCR; TCRdb's copy has only in-frame clones and leaves some out. Of about 15,000 clones listed, around three quarters are singletons. The sequences come from CD8+ T cells sorted from blood (inferred from file names), collected from a patient given nivolumab and ipilimumab in sequence. The receptors originated from a human donor with melanoma. Both conserved end residues are part of each CDR3. The D gene is left open where the match is weak. Not every row has a clone size; where given, it reads once, few, many or a size class.

>TRBD2|18|TRBJ2-1|TRBV5-3|.
TGTGCCAGAAGGCGGACTAGCGGGGCTACCAACTCCTACAATGAGCAGTTCTTC
CARRRTSGATNSYNEQFF
>TRBD2|15|TRBJ2-1|TRBV9|.
TGTGCCAGCAGCGGGAGCGGGATGTCCTACAATGAGCAGTTCTTC
CASSGSGMSYNEQFF
>TRBD2|14|TRBJ2-7|TRBV7-9|.
TGTGCCAGCAGCCCACTAGCGGGAGGGATCGAGCAGTACTTC
CASSPLAGGIEQYF
>TRBD2|16|TRBJ2-7|TRBV4-1|.
TGCGCCAGCAGCCTAGTAGCGGGAGGGCCCGGGGACGAGCAGTACTTC
CASSLVAGGPGDEQYF
>.|15|TRBJ2-5|TRBV7-2|many
TGTGCCAGCAGCCCCCTTGCGGGATGGCGAAAGACCCAGTACTTC
CASSPLAGWRKTQYF
>.|14|TRBJ2-1|TRBV5-6|.
TGTGCCAGCAGCTTGGCTCCCCCCCTCAATGAGCAGTTCTTC
CASSLAPPLNEQFF
>.|11|TRBJ1-2|TRBV6-1|.
TGTGCCAGCAGTGAAACAGGTGGCTACACCTTC
CASSETGGYTF
>.|11|TRBJ1-2|TRBV5-8|.
TGTGCCAGCAGCTTTGCGGGGGGCTACACCTTC
CASSFAGGYTF
>.|15|TRBJ1-5|TRBV9|.
TGTGCCAGCAGCGTAGGAGGTAACTACAATCAGCCCCAGCATTTT
CASSVGGNYNQPQHF
>.|12|TRBJ1-1|TRBV4-1|.
TGCGCCAGCAGCCCACTTCCACCTGAAGCTTTCTTT
CASSPLPPEAFF
>TRBD2|18|TRBJ2-7|TRBV7-9|.
TGTGCCAGAAGCTTGGAAGGGACTAGCGGGAGTCAAAGGGACGAGCAGTACTTC
CARSLEGTSGSQRDEQYF
>TRBD2|16|TRBJ2-7|TRBV4-1|.
TGCGCCAGCAGCCAAGGACTAGCGGAAAACTCCTACGAGCAGTACTTC
CASSQGLAENSYEQYF
>.|11|TRBJ1-1|TRBV15|.
TGTGCCACCAGCAGAGACAGGGAAGCTTTCTTT
CATSRDREAFF
>.|15|TRBJ1-5|TRBV27|.
TGTGCCAGCAGCTTAGACAGGAGAAGCAATCAGCCCCAGCATTTT
CASSLDRRSNQPQHF
>TRBD2|17|TRBJ2-4|TRBV10-2|.
TGCGCCAGCAGTGAGAGGGGCCTAGCGGGGGGTTCAAACATTCAGTACTTC
CASSERGLAGGSNIQYF
>.|17|TRBJ2-7|TRBV7-9|.
TGTGCCAGCAGCTCAAAGGGTAATGCGGGCCCAGACGCCGAGCAGTACTTC
CASSSKGNAGPDAEQYF
>TRBD1|17|TRBJ2-7|TRBV4-1|.
TGCGCCAGCAGCCAACTAGAAGGACAGGGAACGGGCTACGAGCAGTACTTC
CASSQLEGQGTGYEQYF
>.|13|TRBJ2-7|TRBV15|once
TGTGCCACCAGCGCAACAGGCTCCTACGAGCAGTACTTC
CATSATGSYEQYF
>TRBD1|16|TRBJ1-5|TRBV4-1|medium-sized
TGCGCCAGCAGCCAAGATCCGGGACAGGGGATTCAGCCCCAGCATTTT
CASSQDPGQGIQPQHF
>TRBD1|14|TRBJ1-2|TRBV10-2|.
TGCGCCAGCAATCCGGGACAGACAAACTATGGCTACACCTTC
CASNPGQTNYGYTF
>.|14|TRBJ2-3|TRBV6-4|.
TGTGCCAGCTCCCCGGCTAGTTCGACAGATACGCAGTATTTT
CASSPASSTDTQYF
>.|18|TRBJ1-2|TRBV6-1|.
TGTGCCAGCAGTGAGGGAGAAGGGGGAAGAAGTATAAACTATGGCTACACCTTC
CASSEGEGGRSINYGYTF
>.|16|TRBJ2-7|TRBV7-9|.
TGTGCCAGCAGCTTAGGGGGCAATCTCCGTCTTGAGGAGCAGTACTTC
CASSLGGNLRLEEQYF
>TRBD1|16|TRBJ2-7|TRBV7-9|.
TGTGCCAGCAGCTTACCCGGACAGGGGTTAGCCTACGAGCAGTACTTC
CASSLPGQGLAYEQYF
>TRBD1|13|TRBJ2-2|TRBV28|once
TGTGCCAGCTGCGTCAGGGGGAACGGGGAGCTGTTTTTT
CASCVRGNGELFF